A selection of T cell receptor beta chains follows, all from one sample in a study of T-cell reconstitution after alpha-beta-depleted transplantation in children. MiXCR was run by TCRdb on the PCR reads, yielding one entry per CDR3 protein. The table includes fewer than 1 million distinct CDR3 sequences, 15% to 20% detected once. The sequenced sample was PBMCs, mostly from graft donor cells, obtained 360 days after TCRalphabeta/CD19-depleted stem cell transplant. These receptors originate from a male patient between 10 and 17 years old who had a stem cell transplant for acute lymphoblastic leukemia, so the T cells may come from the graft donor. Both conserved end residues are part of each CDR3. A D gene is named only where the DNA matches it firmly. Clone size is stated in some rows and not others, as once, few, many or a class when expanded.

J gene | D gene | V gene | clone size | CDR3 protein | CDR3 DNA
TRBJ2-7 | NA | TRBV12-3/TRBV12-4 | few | CASSFQLPYEQYF | TGTGCCAGCAGTTTTCAGTTACCTTACGAGCAGTACTTC
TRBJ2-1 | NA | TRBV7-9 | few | CASSLSSIEEQFF | TGTGCCAGCAGCTTAAGTAGTATAGAGGAGCAGTTCTTC
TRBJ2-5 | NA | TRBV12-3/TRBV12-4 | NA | CASSPIQGLQETQYF | TGTGCCAGCAGTCCCATTCAGGGTTTGCAAGAGACCCAGTACTTC
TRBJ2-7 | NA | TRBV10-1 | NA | CASSLRGTSEQYF | TGCGCCAGCAGCCTCAGGGGGACTAGCGAGCAGTACTTC
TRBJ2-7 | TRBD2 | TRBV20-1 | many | CSARGLAGGYEQYF | TGCAGTGCCAGGGGACTAGCGGGAGGCTACGAGCAGTACTTC
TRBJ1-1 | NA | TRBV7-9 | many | CALLNTEAFF | TGTGCCCTACTGAACACTGAAGCTTTCTTT
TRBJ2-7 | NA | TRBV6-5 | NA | CASSYSEGVNYEQYF | TGTGCCAGCAGTTACTCCGAGGGAGTGAACTACGAGCAGTACTTC
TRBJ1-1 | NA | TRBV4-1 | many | CASSHPGPYTEAFF | TGCGCCAGCAGCCATCCCGGACCCTACACTGAAGCTTTCTTT
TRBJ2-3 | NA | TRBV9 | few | CASSVDQRTTDTQYF | TGTGCCAGCAGCGTAGATCAGCGGACCACAGATACGCAGTATTTT
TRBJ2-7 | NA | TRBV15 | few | CATSRGASSYEQYF | TGTGCCACCAGCAGAGGGGCGTCCTCCTACGAGCAGTACTTC
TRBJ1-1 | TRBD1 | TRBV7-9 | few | CASSLAPAGQENTEAFF | TGTGCCAGCAGCTTAGCCCCTGCGGGACAGGAGAACACTGAAGCTTTCTTT
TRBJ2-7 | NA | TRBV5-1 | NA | CASSVGTPEQYF | TGCGCCAGCAGCGTCGGGACGCCCGAGCAGTACTTC
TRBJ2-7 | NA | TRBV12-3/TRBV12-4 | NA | CASSSSPIRYEQYF | TGTGCCAGCAGTTCCAGCCCTATTCGCTACGAGCAGTACTTC
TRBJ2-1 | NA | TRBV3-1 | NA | CASTPEGRNYNEQFF | TGTGCCAGCACCCCGGAAGGGCGGAACTACAATGAGCAGTTCTTC
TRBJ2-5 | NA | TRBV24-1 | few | CATSDTGVPKTQYF | TGTGCCACCAGCGATACGGGCGTTCCAAAGACCCAGTACTTC
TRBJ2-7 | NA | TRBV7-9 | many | CASSLVGVYEQYF | TGTGCCAGCAGTTTGGTCGGCGTCTACGAGCAGTACTTC
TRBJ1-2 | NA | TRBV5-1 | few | CASSWAGTNYGYTF | TGCGCCAGCAGCTGGGCCGGGACTAACTATGGCTACACCTTC
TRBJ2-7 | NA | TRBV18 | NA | CASSVEDRTPYEQYF | TGTGCCAGCTCCGTTGAGGACAGAACTCCCTACGAGCAGTACTTC
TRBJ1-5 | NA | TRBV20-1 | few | CSARGGVIQPQHF | TGCAGTGCTAGAGGCGGGGTCATTCAGCCCCAGCATTTT
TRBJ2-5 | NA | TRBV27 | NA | CASSLFSGVETQYF | TGTGCCAGCAGTTTATTTTCGGGGGTTGAGACCCAGTACTTC
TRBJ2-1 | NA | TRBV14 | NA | CASSPHPTGFVEQFF | TGTGCCAGCAGCCCGCACCCCACAGGGTTTGTTGAGCAGTTCTTC
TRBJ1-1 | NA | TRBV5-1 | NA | CASSLYRWQENTEAFF | TGCGCCAGCAGCTTGTACCGGTGGCAGGAGAACACTGAAGCTTTCTTT
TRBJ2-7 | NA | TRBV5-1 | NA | CASSFMIGGYEQYF | TGCGCCAGCAGCTTTATGATCGGGGGATACGAGCAGTACTTC
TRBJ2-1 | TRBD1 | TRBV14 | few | CASSQEDRVYNEQFF | TGTGCCAGCAGCCAAGAGGACAGGGTATACAATGAGCAGTTCTTC
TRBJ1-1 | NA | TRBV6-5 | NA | CASSYSSWGLSTEAFF | TGTGCCAGCAGTTACTCGTCTTGGGGGTTGAGCACTGAAGCTTTCTTT
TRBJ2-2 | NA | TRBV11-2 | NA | CASSLNAGNTGELFF | TGTGCCAGCAGCTTAAATGCAGGGAACACCGGGGAGCTGTTTTTT
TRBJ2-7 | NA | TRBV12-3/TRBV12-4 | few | CASSPRGYHRDYEQYF | TGTGCCAGCAGTCCTAGGGGGTATCACAGGGACTACGAGCAGTACTTC
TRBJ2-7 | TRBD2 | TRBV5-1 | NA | CASSLERDPAYEQYF | TGCGCCAGCAGCTTGGAGCGGGACCCGGCCTACGAGCAGTACTTC
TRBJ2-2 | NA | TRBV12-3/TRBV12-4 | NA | CATSILSTGELFF | TGTGCCACTTCAATTCTGTCCACCGGGGAGCTGTTTTTT
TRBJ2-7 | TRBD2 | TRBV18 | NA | CASSPPSGTGQLEQYF | TGTGCCAGCTCACCCCCCAGCGGGACGGGGCAACTCGAGCAGTACTTC
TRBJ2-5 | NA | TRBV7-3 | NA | CASSFYGRGETQYF | TGTGCCAGCAGCTTCTACGGACGGGGGGAGACCCAGTACTTC
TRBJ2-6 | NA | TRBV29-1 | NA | CSVEDLGPPSGANVLTF | TGCAGCGTTGAAGATCTTGGTCCCCCCTCTGGGGCCAACGTCCTGACTTTC
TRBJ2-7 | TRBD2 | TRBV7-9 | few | CASSAIGTSGREYEQYF | TGTGCCAGCAGCGCAATTGGGACTAGCGGGAGGGAGTACGAGCAGTACTTC
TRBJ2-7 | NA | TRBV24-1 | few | CATSDSPGNLNYYEQYF | TGTGCCACCAGTGATTCCCCGGGGAATTTGAATTACTACGAGCAGTACTTC
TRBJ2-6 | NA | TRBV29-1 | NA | CSAFPTGANVLTF | TGCAGCGCATTCCCAACCGGGGCCAACGTCCTGACTTTC
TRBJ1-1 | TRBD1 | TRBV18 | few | CASSPTGTVNTEAFF | TGTGCCAGCTCGCCTACCGGGACAGTGAACACTGAAGCTTTCTTT
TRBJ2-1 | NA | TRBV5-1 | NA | CASSGRLNEQFF | TGCGCCAGCAGCGGACGATTGAATGAGCAGTTCTTC
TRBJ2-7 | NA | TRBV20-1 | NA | CSAHYTDSYEQYF | TGCAGTGCCCATTATACGGACTCCTACGAGCAGTACTTC
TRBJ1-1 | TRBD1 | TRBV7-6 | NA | CASSQQGRGNTVAFF | TGTGCCAGCAGCCAACAGGGGCGGGGGAACACTGTAGCTTTCTTT
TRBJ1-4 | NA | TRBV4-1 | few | CASSPGPRGATNEKLFF | TGCGCCAGCAGCCCCGGCCCGCGGGGGGCGACTAATGAAAAACTGTTTTTT
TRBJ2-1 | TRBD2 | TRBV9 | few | CASSPSSGRAVYEQFF | TGTGCCAGCAGTCCATCTAGCGGGAGGGCCGTGTATGAGCAGTTCTTC
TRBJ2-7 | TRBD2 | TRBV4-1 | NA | CASSHHAGVSYEQYF | TGCGCCAGCAGCCACCATGCGGGAGTCTCCTACGAGCAGTACTTC
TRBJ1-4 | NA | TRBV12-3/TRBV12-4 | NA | CASSLALGVIGEKLFF | TGTGCCAGCAGTTTAGCGCTTGGGGTAATCGGTGAAAAACTGTTTTTT